The 10 T cell receptor beta chains below were found in one sample sequenced in a study of regulatory T cells in long-lasting Graves disease. Time point here: newly diagnosed GD, antithyroid drugs for less than 3 months. Extracted PBMC RNA gave rise to the TCR library. Relying on iRepertoire HTBI primers and Arm-PCR of CDR3 regions, the team built TCR beta libraries. TCRdb processed the multiplex PCR reads anew with MiXCR; each CDR3 protein has one entry. The sample shows over 400,000 distinct CDR3 sequences, 11% to 15% of them seen only once. The same data also contributed to another study, on T cells in Graves' hyperthyroidism and ophthalmopathy.

The sample was peripheral blood mononuclear cells (PBMCs), taken at new diagnosis, from a patient treated with antithyroid drugs. These receptor sequences come from a woman aged 45-65 years with Graves disease.

This clonotype has just a few counts. The chain is built from TRBV3-1 and TRBJ1-6; D gene ambiguous. The V gene's germline CDR1 is LGHDT and CDR2 YNNKEL (reference sequence). V lost 4 bases and J lost 14, with 18 bases in between. The CDR3 covers 14 residues. The CDR3 loop reads CASSPFPDLLSLHF. For the CDR3, the DNA is TGTGCCAGCAGCCCGTTTCCAGATCTATTGTCCCTCCACTTT.

This clonotype was detected only a few times. The CDR3 coding sequence is TGCGCCAGCAGCCCCGAAGGACCCGGGGAGCTGTTTTTT. Amino acids: CASSPEGPGELFF. The chain employs TRBV5-1 and TRBJ2-2; D gene ambiguous. Trimming removed 4 bases at V and 6 bases at J, with 10 bases between. CDR1 is SGHRS and CDR2 is YFSETQ in the germline V gene. The CDR3 has 13 residues.

The CDR3 coding sequence is TGTGCCAGCAGTCCGGGCCTAGCGGGAGAACACAATGAGCAGTTCTTC. It codes for CASSPGLAGEHNEQFF. The V gene is TRBV2, the J gene TRBJ2-1; 10 positions match TRBD2. The V gene end was trimmed by 5 bases and the J gene end by 5 bases; junction bases not matched to a gene: 9. Per germline, CDR1 SNHLY and CDR2 FYNNEI. The CDR3 covers 16 residues.

In this sample, this clonotype turned up many times. This rearrangement joins TRBV9 to TRBJ2-3; 11 bases are shared with TRBD2. The CDR3 runs to 16 residues. Germline trimming cut 0 bases from V and 3 bases from J; bases unmatched to any gene: 3. Germline V CDR1 and CDR2: SGDLS, YYNGEE. CDR3 in amino acids: CASSVGRTSGTDTQYF. In DNA, the CDR3 is TGTGCCAGCAGCGTAGGTAGGACTAGCGGGACAGATACGCAGTATTTT.

The sample holds a few counts of this clonotype. The chain combines TRBV3-1 with TRBJ1-5, with a weak D call TRBD1 (5 bases). CDR1 is LGHDT and CDR2 is YNNKEL in the germline V gene (reference sequence). V was cut by 5 bases and J by 14 bases, with 25 bases left in between. The CDR3 spans 15 residues. The CDR3 DNA reads as TGTGCCAGCAGCGCCACCAGGGACTCCTTACGGTGTGAGCATTTT. Translation: CASSATRDSLRCEHF.

V gene TRBV2 combines with J gene TRBJ1-1, with a possible D match to TRBD1 (5 bases). The CDR3 spans 15 residues. CDR1 and CDR2 (germline): SNHLY, FYNNEI. Trimming took 6 bases from V and 6 from J, leaving 20 bases between them. This chain's CDR3 is CASRNPGGGNPEAFF. The DNA of the CDR3 is TGTGCCAGCAGAAACCCCGGGGGAGGGAATCCTGAAGCTTTCTTT. The variable domain in full, with the rest retrieved from reference TRBV2 and TRBJ1-1, is EPEVTQTPSHQVTQMGQEVILRCVPISNHLYFYWYRQILGQKVEFLVSFYNNEISEKSEIFDDQFSVERPDGSNFTLKIRSTKLEDSAMYFCASRNPGGGNPEAFFGQGTRLTVV.

This clonotype appeared a few times. The chain employs TRBV19 and TRBJ2-3; 8 nucleotides line up with TRBD2. The CDR3 covers 14 residues. Germline values: CDR1 LNHDA, CDR2 SQIVND (reference sequence). J gave up 6 bases and V 5 bases, and 7 bases lay outside the gene matches. CDR3 DNA sequence: TGTGCCAGTAGTCAAGCGGGAGTGTCGGATACGCAGTATTTT. Protein product: CASSQAGVSDTQYF.

This clonotype was recorded at least ten times. The J gene is TRBJ2-3, the V gene TRBV12-3 or TRBV12-4; D is unresolved. V was clipped by 5 bases and J by 5 bases, with 8 bases between them. This CDR3 has 12 amino acids. The CDR3 here is CASSIQGDTQYF. In nucleotides, the CDR3 is TGTGCCAGCAGTATACAAGGAGATACGCAGTATTTT.

This clonotype was observed a handful of times. The CDR3 sequence is CASSDRGLFNEQYF. The DNA for the CDR3 is TGTGCCAGTAGTGACAGGGGGCTATTCAACGAGCAGTACTTC. V gene TRBV19 combines with J gene TRBJ2-7; TRBD1 aligns across 10 bases. The CDR3 totals 14 residues. Germline values: CDR1 LNHDA, CDR2 SQIVND (reference sequence). V trimming: 5 bases; J trimming: 5 bases; junction bases outside the gene matches: 6.

Ten or more counts support this clonotype. The rearrangement uses TRBV5-1 and TRBJ2-3; 8 nucleotides line up with TRBD2. This CDR3 has 15 amino acids. Germline CDR1 reads SGHRS; CDR2 reads YFSETQ. V shed 2 bases and J 2 bases; nucleotides not matched to a gene: 4. The CDR3 DNA reads as TGCGCCAGCAGCTTAGGGACTAGAACCACAGATACGCAGTATTTT. Protein product: CASSLGTRTTDTQYF.